A single sample is the source of the 22 T cell receptor beta chains below, sequenced in a study of early T cells in non-severe SARS-CoV-2 infection. TCRdb passed the 5' RACE reads through MiXCR, listing each CDR3 protein once. Among about 62,000 distinct CDR3 sequences, approximately 9% were seen once, and the ten largest hold 1.2%. Sequencing was done on a sample of whole blood. All receptors derive from an adult who was a healthcare worker with PCR-confirmed SARS-CoV-2 infection or an uninfected control (not recorded which).

In its sample, this clonotype was seen many times. The chain is built from TRBV6-1 and TRBJ1-2; the match to TRBD1 covers 7 bases. In germline, CDR1 is MNHNS, CDR2 SASEGT. Trimming removed 8 bases from V and 1 base from J; junction bases left unmatched: 4. The CDR3 covers 13 residues. The CDR3 is CASRDSLNYGYTF. The CDR3 DNA reads as TGTGCCAGCCGGGACAGTCTTAACTATGGCTACACCTTC.

This clonotype was seen only a few times. The chain combines TRBV7-2 with TRBJ1-6, with D unresolved. V was pared by 2 bases and J by 1 base, with 12 bases between. Looked up from germline, CDR1 is SGHTA and CDR2 is FQGNSA. CDR3 length: 17 amino acids. CDR3 DNA sequence: TGTGCCAGCAGCTTAAACGGGGAGGCATCCTATAATTCACCCCTCCACTTT. It encodes CASSLNGEASYNSPLHF.

CDR3 DNA sequence: TGTGCCAGCAGTGCTGAGGCTGGGTACGAGCAGTACGTC. Translating it yields CASSAEAGYEQYV. This chain links TRBV6-5 with TRBJ2-7; D unresolved. The germline CDR1 and CDR2 sequences are MNHEY and SVGAGI. The CDR3 is made up of 13 amino acids. V was pared by 5 bases and J by 4 bases, with 12 bases between.

This clonotype was detected only a few times. V is TRBV7-3 and J is TRBJ1-1; D is possibly TRBD1 (6 bases). With 9 bases removed from V and 1 base from J, the gap between germline ends came to 15 bases. The CDR3 sequence is 14 residues long. Germline V CDR1 and CDR2: SGHTA, FQGTGA. CDR3 region: CASKRTAENTEAFF. The CDR3, as DNA: TGTGCCAGTAAAAGGACAGCCGAGAACACTGAAGCTTTCTTT. The variable domain in full, with the rest retrieved from reference TRBV7-3 and TRBJ1-1, is GAGVSQTPSNKVTEKGKYVELRCDPISGHTALYWYRQSLGQGPEFLIYFQGTGAADDSGLPNDRFFAVRPEGSVSTLKIQRTERGDSAVYLCASKRTAENTEAFFGQGTRLTVV.

This clonotype was picked up a small number of times. The chain has TRBV11-2 and TRBJ2-3; no reliable D call. Between the trimmed V and J ends, which lost 5 bases and 6 bases, there was a span of 12 bases. This CDR3 contains 13 residues. CDR1 is SGHAT, CDR2 FQNNGV, per germline. The CDR3 here is CASSPLSGDTQYF. For the CDR3, the DNA is TGTGCCAGCAGCCCCCTATCCGGGGATACGCAGTATTTT.

This chain joins TRBV7-2 and TRBJ2-2; D ambiguous. Germline V gene sequence: CDR1 SGHTA, CDR2 FQGNSA. The ends were cut back, 4 bases at V and 1 base at J, with 22 bases in the middle. The CDR3 length is 19 residues. The DNA for the CDR3 is TGTGCCAGCAGCTCGCTTTCCTCCCCCCTTCGCGGGAACACCGGGGAGCTGTTTTTT. Encoded protein: CASSSLSSPLRGNTGELFF.

This rearrangement joins TRBV12-3 or TRBV12-4 to TRBJ1-3; D not resolved. The CDR3 extends over 13 amino acids. The ends were cut back, 1 base at V and 5 bases at J, with 6 bases in the middle. The CDR3 region is CASSLGGRNTIYF. DNA for the CDR3: TGTGCCAGCAGTTTAGGTGGCCGAAACACCATATATTTT.

This clonotype was counted between two and nine times. The genes are TRBV12-5 and TRBJ2-3, with 10 positions matching TRBD2. The germline CDR1 and CDR2 sequences are LGHNT and FRNRAP. There are 18 residues in the CDR3. Trimming took 0 bases from V and 6 from J; bases not matched to a gene: 12. CDR3 region: CASGLVYLGTSVPDTQYF. CDR3 bases: TGTGCTAGTGGTTTGGTATATTTAGGGACTAGCGTACCGGATACGCAGTATTTT.

V usage is TRBV3-1 and J usage is TRBJ1-1; D is possibly TRBD1 (5 bases). CDR1 and CDR2 (germline): LGHDT, YNNKEL (reference sequence). Deletions cut 4 bases from V and 2 bases from J, with 14 bases between. This CDR3 spans 15 amino acids. DNA for the CDR3: TGTGCCAGCAGCCCAATCGGGACGGTAAACACTGAAGCTTTCTTT. Protein: CASSPIGTVNTEAFF.

Many counts were recorded for this clonotype. This chain connects TRBV27 to TRBJ1-1; a possible D gene is TRBD1 (5 bases). The CDR3 has 13 amino acids. Trimming removed 1 base at V and 6 bases at J, with 9 bases between. The germline gives CDR1 MNHEY, CDR2 SMNVEV (reference sequence). The CDR3 bases are TGTGCCAGCAGTTTATACCAAGGGGCTGAAGCTTTCTTT. This sequence encodes CASSLYQGAEAFF.

This clonotype was counted at least ten times. The gene calls are TRBV30 and TRBJ1-5, with 8 bases lining up with TRBD1. V lost 1 base, J lost 3 bases, and 5 bases stayed unmatched. Germline CDR1 is GTSNPN and CDR2 is SVGIG (reference sequence). CDR3 length: 15 amino acids. CDR3 sequence (DNA): TGTGCCTGGAGTGCCGACAGGGGAAACAATCAGCCCCAGCATTTT. This gives the protein CAWSADRGNNQPQHF.

This chain links TRBV12-3 or TRBV12-4 with TRBJ2-2; 9 bases line up with TRBD1. Losses at the gene ends were 5 bases for V and 5 bases for J; bases not matched to a gene: 9. This CDR3 has 16 amino acids. This chain's CDR3 is CASSPYGQGRTGELFF. As DNA, the CDR3 is TGTGCCAGCAGTCCCTATGGACAGGGGAGGACCGGGGAGCTGTTTTTT.

This clonotype has more than one count but fewer than ten. The CDR3: CASSENTGTQYF. The CDR3 DNA is TGTGCCAGCAGTGAAAATACGGGGACCCAGTACTTC. V and J are TRBV6-1 and TRBJ2-5; D is unresolved. Trimming removed 2 bases from V and 7 bases from J, with 8 bases in between. The CDR3 covers 12 residues. The germline V gene has CDR1 MNHNS and CDR2 SASEGT.

In this sample, this clonotype turned up a few times. CDR3 DNA: TGTGCCAGCGATTTTAATGGCAGCCAGCACGGTTTGTCAACTAATGAAAAACTGTTTTTT. Encoded protein: CASDFNGSQHGLSTNEKLFF. V gene TRBV21-1 combines with J gene TRBJ1-4. TRBV21-1 is deemed a pseudogene. The CDR3 has 20 residues.

This clonotype was seen a handful of times. The chain joins TRBV9 to TRBJ2-5; 9 nucleotides agree with TRBD1. The length of the CDR3 is 17 residues. After removal of 0 bases from V and 2 bases from J, the junction contained 8 bases not matched to a gene. Germline values: CDR1 SGDLS, CDR2 YYNGEE. CDR3 sequence: CASSVDGGTGFQETQYF. DNA of the CDR3: TGTGCCAGCAGCGTAGACGGGGGGACAGGGTTTCAAGAGACCCAGTACTTC.

The chain employs TRBV24-1 and TRBJ2-2; no clear D. CDR1 and CDR2 (germline): KGHDR, SFDVKD. The ends were cut back, 8 bases at V and 5 bases at J, with 8 bases in the middle. CDR3 length: 12 amino acids. CDR3 sequence (DNA): TGTGCCACCACTGCTGGAACCGGGGAGCTGTTTTTT. Translating gives CATTAGTGELFF.

This clonotype has a count of ten or more. The CDR3, as DNA: TGCGCCAGCAGCCCAGGGGGCATGACAGATACGCAGTATTTT. Translation: CASSPGGMTDTQYF. The V call is TRBV4-1, the J call TRBJ2-3; 8 positions agree with TRBD1. Trimming at V came to 4 bases and at J to 3 bases, leaving 3 bases not matched to a gene. Looked up from germline, CDR1 is MGHRA and CDR2 is YSYEKL. This CDR3 is 14 amino acids long.

The chain has TRBV3-1 and TRBJ2-3; D might be TRBD1 (6 bases). There are 16 residues in the CDR3. Germline CDR1 reads LGHDT; CDR2 reads YNNKEL (reference sequence). V lost 5 bases and J 0 bases, leaving 15 bases between the germline ends. The CDR3 DNA follows: TGTGCCAGCAGCGCCTATAGACAGGCTAGCACAGATACGCAGTATTTT. This gives the protein CASSAYRQASTDTQYF.

The V and J genes are TRBV28 and TRBJ2-4; D might be TRBD1 (6 bases). CDR1 and CDR2 from the germline V gene are MDHEN and SYDVKM. This CDR3 has 12 amino acids. V lost 6 bases, J lost 13 bases, and 16 bases lay in between. The CDR3 loop is CASRTYRTAQYF. The CDR3 DNA reads as TGTGCCAGCAGGACTTATCGGACAGCACAGTACTTC. The full variable domain, completed using reference TRBV28 and TRBJ2-4, is DVKVTQSSRYLVKRTGEKVFLECVQDMDHENMFWYRQDPGLGLRLIYFSYDVKMKEKGDIPEGYSVSREKKERFSLILESASTNQTSMYLCASRTYRTAQYFGAGTRLSVL.

The V and J genes are TRBV20-1 and TRBJ1-1, with 7 bases lining up with TRBD1. CDR1 is DFQATT and CDR2 is SNEGSKA in the germline V gene (reference sequence). Losses at the gene ends were 0 bases for V and 0 bases for J; bases not matched to a gene: 1. CDR3 length: 14 residues. Here the CDR3 DNA reads TGCAGTGCTAGAGACGGGACAGTGAACACTGAAGCTTTCTTT. Amino acids: CSARDGTVNTEAFF.

In its sample, this clonotype was seen a few times. The chain employs TRBV12-3 or TRBV12-4 and TRBJ1-5; D not certain. The V gene lost 6 bases and the J gene lost 4 bases, with 19 bases spanning the gap. The CDR3 length is 16 residues. The CDR3 sequence is CASSPSTARPNQPQHF. The CDR3 DNA follows: TGTGCCAGCAGCCCCTCGACGGCCAGGCCTAATCAGCCCCAGCATTTT.

This clonotype was found many times. V gene TRBV20-1 combines with J gene TRBJ1-2; 8 nucleotides line up with TRBD1. CDR3 size: 13 residues. V shed 6 bases, J shed 3 bases, and the junction held 6 bases outside the gene matches. CDR1 and CDR2 from the germline V gene are DFQATT and SNEGSKA (reference sequence). The CDR3, as DNA: TGCAGTGCATTGGACAGGGCGGACTATGGCTACACCTTC. It specifies CSALDRADYGYTF.